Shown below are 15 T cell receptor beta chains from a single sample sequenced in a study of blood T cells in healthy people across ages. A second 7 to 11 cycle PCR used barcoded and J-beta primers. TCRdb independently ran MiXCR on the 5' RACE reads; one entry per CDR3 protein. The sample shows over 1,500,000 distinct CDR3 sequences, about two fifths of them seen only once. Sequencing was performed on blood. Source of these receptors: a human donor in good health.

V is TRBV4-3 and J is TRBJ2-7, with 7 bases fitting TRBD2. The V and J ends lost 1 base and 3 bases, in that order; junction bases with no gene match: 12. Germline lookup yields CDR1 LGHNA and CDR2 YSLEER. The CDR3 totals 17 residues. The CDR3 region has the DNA TGCGCCAGCAGCCAAGGGAGCGGGGTGCGTCCTTACTACGAGCAGTACTTC. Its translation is CASSQGSGVRPYYEQYF.

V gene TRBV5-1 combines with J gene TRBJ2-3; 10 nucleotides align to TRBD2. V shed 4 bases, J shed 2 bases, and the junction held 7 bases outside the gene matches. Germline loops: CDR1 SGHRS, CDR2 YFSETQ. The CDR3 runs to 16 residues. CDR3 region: CASSPLAGENTDTQYF. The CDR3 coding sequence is TGCGCCAGCAGCCCCCTAGCGGGGGAAAACACAGATACGCAGTATTTT.

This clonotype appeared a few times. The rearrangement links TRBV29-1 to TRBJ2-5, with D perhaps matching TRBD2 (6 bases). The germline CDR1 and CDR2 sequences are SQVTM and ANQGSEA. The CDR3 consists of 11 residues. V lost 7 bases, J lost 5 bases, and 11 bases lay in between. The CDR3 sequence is CSAGLQETQYF. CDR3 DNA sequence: TGCAGCGCGGGACTTCAGGAGACCCAGTACTTC.

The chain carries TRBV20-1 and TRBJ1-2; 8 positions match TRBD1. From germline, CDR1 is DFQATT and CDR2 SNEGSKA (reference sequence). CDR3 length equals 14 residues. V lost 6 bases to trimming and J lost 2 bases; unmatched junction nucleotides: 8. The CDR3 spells CSATEDRANYGYTF. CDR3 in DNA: TGCAGTGCCACTGAGGACAGGGCCAACTATGGCTACACCTTC.

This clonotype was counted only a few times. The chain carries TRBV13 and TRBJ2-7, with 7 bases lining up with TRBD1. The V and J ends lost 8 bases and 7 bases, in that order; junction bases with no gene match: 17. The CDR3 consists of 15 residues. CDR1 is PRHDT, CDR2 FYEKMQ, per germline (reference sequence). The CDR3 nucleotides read TGTGCCAGCGCGACAGGGACAGCACCCTACAATGAGCAGTACTTC. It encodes CASATGTAPYNEQYF. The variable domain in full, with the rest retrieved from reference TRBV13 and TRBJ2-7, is AAGVIQSPRHLIKEKRETATLKCYPIPRHDTVYWYQQGPGQDPQFLISFYEKMQSDKGSIPDRFSAQQFSDYHSELNMSSLELGDSALYFCASATGTAPYNEQYFGPGTRLTVT.

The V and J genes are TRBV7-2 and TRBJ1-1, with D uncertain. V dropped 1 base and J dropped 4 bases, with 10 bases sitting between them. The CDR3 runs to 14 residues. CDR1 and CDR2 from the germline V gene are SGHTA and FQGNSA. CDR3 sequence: CASSLGLLGTEAFF. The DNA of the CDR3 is TGTGCCAGCAGCTTAGGCCTACTTGGCACTGAAGCTTTCTTT.

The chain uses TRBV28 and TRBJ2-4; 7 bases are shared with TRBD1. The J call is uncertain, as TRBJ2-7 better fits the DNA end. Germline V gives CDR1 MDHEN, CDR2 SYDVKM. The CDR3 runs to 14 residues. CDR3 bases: TGTGCCAGCAGAACCCCAGGGGGAGTCTACGAGCAGTACTTC. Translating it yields CASRTPGGVYEQYF.

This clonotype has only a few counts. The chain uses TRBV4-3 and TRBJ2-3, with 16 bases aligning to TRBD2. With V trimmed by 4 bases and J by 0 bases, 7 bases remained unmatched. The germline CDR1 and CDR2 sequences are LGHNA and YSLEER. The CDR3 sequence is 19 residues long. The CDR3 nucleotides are TGCGCCAGCAGCCTTTTACCGGGACTAGCGGGGGGGAGCACAGATACGCAGTATTTT. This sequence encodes CASSLLPGLAGGSTDTQYF.

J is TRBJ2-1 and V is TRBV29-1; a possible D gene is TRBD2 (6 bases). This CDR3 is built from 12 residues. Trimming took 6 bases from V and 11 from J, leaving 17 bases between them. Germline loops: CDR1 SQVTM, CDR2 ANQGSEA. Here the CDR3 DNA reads TGCAGCGTCGGCCCCGGGAGCATACAGCAGTTCTTC. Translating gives CSVGPGSIQQFF.

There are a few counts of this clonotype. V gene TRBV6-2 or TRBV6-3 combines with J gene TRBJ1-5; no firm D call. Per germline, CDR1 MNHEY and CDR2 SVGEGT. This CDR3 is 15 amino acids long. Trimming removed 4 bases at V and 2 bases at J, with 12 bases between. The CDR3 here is CASSWLGLGNQPQHF. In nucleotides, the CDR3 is TGTGCCAGCAGTTGGCTGGGATTGGGCAATCAGCCCCAGCATTTT.

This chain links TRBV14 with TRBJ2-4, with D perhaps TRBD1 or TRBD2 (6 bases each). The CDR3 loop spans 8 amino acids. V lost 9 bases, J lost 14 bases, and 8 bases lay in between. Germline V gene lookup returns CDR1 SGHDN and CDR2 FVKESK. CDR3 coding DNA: TGTGCCAGGGGGGGCGAGTACTTC. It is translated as CARGGEYF.

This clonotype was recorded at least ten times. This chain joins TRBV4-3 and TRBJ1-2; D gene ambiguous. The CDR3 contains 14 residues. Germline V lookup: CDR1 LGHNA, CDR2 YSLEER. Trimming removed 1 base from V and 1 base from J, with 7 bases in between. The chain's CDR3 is CASSQVVYNYGYTF. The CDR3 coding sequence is TGCGCCAGCAGCCAAGTGGTCTATAACTATGGCTACACCTTC.

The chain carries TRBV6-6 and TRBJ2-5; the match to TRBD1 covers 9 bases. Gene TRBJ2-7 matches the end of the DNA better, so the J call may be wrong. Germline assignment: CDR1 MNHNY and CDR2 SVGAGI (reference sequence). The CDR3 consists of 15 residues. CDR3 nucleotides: TGTGCCAGCAGGCGACAGGGGGATGGGGCCTACGAGCAGTACTTC. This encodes CASRRQGDGAYEQYF.

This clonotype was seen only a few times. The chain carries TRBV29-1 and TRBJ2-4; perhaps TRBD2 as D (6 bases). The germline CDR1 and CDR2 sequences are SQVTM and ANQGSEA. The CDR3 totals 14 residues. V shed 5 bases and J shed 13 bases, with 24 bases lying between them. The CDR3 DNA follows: TGCAGCGTTCTCGCCGGAGGCAAAGCGGGTGAGCAGTACTTC. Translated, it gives CSVLAGGKAGEQYF.

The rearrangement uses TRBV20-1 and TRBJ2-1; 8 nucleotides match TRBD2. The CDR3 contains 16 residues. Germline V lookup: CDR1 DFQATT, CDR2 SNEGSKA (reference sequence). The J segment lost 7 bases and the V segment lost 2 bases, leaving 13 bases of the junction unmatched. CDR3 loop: CSARTRGGGQHNEQFF. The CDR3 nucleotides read TGCAGTGCTAGAACCCGAGGCGGGGGGCAACATAATGAGCAGTTCTTC.